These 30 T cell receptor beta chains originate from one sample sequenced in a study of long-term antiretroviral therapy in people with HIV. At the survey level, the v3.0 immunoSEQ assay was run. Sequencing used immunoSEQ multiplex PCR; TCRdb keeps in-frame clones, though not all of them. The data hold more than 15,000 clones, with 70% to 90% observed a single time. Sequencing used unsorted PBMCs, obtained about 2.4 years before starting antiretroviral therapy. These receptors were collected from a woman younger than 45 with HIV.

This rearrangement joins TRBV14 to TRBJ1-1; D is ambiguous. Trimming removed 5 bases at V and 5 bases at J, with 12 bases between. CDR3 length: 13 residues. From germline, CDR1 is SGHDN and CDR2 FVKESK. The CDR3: CASSVGVRTEAFF. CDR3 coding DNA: TGTGCCAGCAGCGTAGGAGTCCGGACTGAAGCTTTCTTT.

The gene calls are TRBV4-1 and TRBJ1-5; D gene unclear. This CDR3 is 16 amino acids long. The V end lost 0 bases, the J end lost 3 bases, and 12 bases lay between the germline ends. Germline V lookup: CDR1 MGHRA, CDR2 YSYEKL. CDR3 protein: CASSQDRVQINQPQHF. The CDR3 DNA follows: TGCGCCAGCAGCCAAGATCGGGTCCAAATCAATCAGCCCCAGCATTTT.

The CDR3 reads CASSLTGGRAGELFF. The CDR3 DNA reads TGTGCCAGCAGCTTGACAGGGGGAAGGGCCGGGGAGCTGTTTTTT. The chain links TRBV7-2 to TRBJ2-2; 9 bases align to TRBD1. V lost 3 bases and J lost 6; bases outside the gene matches: 5. CDR1 is SGHTA and CDR2 is FQGNSA in the germline V gene. This CDR3 contains 15 residues.

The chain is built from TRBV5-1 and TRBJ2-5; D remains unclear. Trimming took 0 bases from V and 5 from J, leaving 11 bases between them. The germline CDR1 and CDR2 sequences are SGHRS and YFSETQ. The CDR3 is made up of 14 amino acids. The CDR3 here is CASSLGASAETQYF. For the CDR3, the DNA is TGCGCCAGCAGCTTGGGTGCATCGGCGGAGACCCAGTACTTC.

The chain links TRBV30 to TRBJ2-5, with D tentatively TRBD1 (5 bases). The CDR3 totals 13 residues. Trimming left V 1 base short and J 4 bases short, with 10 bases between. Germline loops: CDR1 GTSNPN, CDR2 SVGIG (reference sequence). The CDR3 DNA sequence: TGTGCCTGGAGTGGCAGGGTACGAGAGACCCAGTACTTC. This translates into CAWSGRVRETQYF.

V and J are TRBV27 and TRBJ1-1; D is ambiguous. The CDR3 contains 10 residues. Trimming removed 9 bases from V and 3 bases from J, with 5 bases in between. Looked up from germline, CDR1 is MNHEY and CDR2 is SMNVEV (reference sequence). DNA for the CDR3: TGTGCCAGTTTGGACACTGAAGCTTTCTTT. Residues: CASLDTEAFF.

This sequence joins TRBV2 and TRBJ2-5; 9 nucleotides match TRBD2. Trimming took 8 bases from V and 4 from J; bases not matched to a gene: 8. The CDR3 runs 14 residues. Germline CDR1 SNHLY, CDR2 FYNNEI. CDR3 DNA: TGTGCCAGCGGCGGGCTAGCGGGGCCAGAGACCCAGTACTTC. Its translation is CASGGLAGPETQYF. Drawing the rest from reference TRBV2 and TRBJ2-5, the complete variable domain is EPEVTQTPSHQVTQMGQEVILRCVPISNHLYFYWYRQILGQKVEFLVSFYNNEISEKSEIFDDQFSVERPDGSNFTLKIRSTKLEDSAMYFCASGGLAGPETQYFGPGTRLLVL.

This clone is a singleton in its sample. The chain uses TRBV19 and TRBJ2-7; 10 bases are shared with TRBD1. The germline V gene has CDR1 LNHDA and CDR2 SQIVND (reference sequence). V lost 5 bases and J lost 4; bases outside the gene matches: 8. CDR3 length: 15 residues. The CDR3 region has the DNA TGTGCCAGTAGTTCCCGGACAGGGGGGGGATACGAGCAGTACTTC. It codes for CASSSRTGGGYEQYF.

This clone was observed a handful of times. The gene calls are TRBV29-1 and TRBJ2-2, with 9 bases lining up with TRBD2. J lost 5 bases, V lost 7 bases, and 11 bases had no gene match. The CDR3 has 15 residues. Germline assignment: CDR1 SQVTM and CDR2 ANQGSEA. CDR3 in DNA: TGCAGCGGAACAGGCGGGGGGGCCTCGACCGGGGAGCTGTTTTTT. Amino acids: CSGTGGGASTGELFF.

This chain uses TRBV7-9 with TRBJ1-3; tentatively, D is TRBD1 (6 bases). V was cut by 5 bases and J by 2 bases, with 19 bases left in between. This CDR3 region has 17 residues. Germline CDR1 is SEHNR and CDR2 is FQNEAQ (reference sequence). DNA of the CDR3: TGTGCCAGCAGCCACCAAAGTAGGGGGGGCCCTGGAAACACCATATATTTT. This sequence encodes CASSHQSRGGPGNTIYF. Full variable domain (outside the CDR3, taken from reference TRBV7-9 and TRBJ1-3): DTGVSQNPRHKITKRGQNVTFRCDPISEHNRLYWYRQTLGQGPEFLTYFQNEAQLEKSRLLSDRFSAERPKGSFSTLEIQRTEQGDSAMYLCASSHQSRGGPGNTIYFGEGSWLTVV.

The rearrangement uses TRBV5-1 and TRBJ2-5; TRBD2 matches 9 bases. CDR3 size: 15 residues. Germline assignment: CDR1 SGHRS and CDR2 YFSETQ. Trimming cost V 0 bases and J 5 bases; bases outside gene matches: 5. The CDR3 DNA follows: TGCGCCAGCAGCTTGGTTTCTAGCGGGGTGGAGACCCAGTACTTC. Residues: CASSLVSSGVETQYF.

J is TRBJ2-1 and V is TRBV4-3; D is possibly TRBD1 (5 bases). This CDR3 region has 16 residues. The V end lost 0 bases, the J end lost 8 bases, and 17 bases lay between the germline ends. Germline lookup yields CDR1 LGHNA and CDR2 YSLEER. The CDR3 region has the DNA TGCGCCAGCAGCCAAGAGACAGTGGTCGGAAGCGATGAGCAGTTCTTC. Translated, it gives CASSQETVVGSDEQFF.

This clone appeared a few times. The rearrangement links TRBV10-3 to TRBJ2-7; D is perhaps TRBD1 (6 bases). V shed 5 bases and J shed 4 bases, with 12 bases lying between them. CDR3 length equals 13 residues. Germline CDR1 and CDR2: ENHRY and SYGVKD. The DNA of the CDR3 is TGTGCCATCAGTCGGACAGACAATTACGAGCAGTACTTC. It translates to CAISRTDNYEQYF.

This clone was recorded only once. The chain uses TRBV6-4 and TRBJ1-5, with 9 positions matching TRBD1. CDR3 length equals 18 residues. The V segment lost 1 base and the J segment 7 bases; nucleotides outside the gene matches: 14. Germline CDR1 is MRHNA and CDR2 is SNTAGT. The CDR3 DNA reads TGTGCCAGCAGTGACTACGACCGGGACAGGGTTATTGGGCAGCCCCAGCATTTT. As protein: CASSDYDRDRVIGQPQHF.

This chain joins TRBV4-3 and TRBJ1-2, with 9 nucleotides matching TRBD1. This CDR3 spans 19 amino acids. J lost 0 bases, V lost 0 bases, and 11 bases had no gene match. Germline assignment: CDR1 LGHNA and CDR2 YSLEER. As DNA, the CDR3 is TGCGCCAGCAGCCAAGATAGGACAGGGGACTATCGGACTAACTATGGCTACACCTTC. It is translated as CASSQDRTGDYRTNYGYTF.

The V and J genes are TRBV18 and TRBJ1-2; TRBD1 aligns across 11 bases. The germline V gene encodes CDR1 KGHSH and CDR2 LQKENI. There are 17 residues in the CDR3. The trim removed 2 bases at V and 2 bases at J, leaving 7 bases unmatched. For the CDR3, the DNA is TGTGCCAGCTCACCAGGACAGGGGGCGACCCAGAACTATGGCTACACCTTC. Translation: CASSPGQGATQNYGYTF.

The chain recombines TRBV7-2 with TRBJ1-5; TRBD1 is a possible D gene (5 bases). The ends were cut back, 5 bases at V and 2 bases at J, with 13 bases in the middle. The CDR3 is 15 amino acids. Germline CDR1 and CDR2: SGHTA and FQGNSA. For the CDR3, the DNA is TGTGCCAGCAGCCCGAGGGGAAACGGCAATCAGCCCCAGCATTTT. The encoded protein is CASSPRGNGNQPQHF.

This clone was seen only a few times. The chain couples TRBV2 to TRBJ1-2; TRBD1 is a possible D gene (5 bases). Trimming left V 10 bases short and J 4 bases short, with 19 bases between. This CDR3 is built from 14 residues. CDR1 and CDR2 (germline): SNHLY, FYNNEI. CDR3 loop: CATRQGGGPYGYTF. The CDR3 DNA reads TGTGCCACCAGGCAGGGCGGAGGCCCCTATGGCTACACCTTC.

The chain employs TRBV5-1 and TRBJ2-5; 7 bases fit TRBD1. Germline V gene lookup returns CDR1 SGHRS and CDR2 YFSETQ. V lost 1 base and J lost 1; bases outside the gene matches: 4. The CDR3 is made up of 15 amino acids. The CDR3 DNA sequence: TGCGCCAGCAGCTTGTTTGGGACAGCCCAAGAGACCCAGTACTTC. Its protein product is CASSLFGTAQETQYF.

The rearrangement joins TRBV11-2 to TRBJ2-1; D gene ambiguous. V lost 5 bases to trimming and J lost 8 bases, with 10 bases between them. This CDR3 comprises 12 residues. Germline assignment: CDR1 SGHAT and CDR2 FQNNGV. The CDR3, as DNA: TGTGCCAGCAGCCTCCACAGAGATGAGCAGTTCTTC. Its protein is CASSLHRDEQFF. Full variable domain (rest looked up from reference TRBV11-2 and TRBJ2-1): EAGVAQSPRYKIIEKRQSVAFWCNPISGHATLYWYQQILGQGPKLLIQFQNNGVVDDSQLPKDRFSAERLKGVDSTLKIQPAKLEDSAVYLCASSLHRDEQFFGPGTRLTVL.

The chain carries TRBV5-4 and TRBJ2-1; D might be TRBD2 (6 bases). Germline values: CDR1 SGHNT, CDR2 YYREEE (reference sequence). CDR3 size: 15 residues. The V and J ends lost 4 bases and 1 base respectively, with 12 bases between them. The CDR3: CASSARLDSYNEQFF. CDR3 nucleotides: TGTGCCAGCAGCGCAAGACTAGATTCCTACAATGAGCAGTTCTTC. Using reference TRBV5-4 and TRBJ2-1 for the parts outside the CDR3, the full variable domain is ETGVTQSPTHLIKTRGQQVTLRCSSQSGHNTVSWYQQALGQGPQFIFQYYREEENGRGNFPPRFSGLQFPNYSSELNVNALELDDSALYLCASSARLDSYNEQFFGPGTRLTVL.

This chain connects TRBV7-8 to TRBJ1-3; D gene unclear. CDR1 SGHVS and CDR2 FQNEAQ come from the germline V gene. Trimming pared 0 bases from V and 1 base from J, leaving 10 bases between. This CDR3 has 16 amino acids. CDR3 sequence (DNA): TGTGCCAGCAGCTTAGCCGACCGAGGGTCTGGAAACACCATATATTTT. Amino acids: CASSLADRGSGNTIYF.

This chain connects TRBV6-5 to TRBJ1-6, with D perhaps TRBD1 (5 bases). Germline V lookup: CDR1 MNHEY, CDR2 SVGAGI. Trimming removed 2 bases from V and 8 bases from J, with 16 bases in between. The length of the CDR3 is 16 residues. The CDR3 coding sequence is TGTGCCAGCAGTTACAGTCTCGGCAGGGCTGATTCACCCCTCCACTTT. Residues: CASSYSLGRADSPLHF.

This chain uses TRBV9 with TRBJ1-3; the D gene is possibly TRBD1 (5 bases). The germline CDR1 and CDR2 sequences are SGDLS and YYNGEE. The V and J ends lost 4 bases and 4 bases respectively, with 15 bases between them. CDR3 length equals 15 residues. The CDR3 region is CASSPRTGGGNTIYF. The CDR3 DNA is TGTGCCAGCAGCCCCCGAACAGGAGGCGGAAACACCATATATTTT. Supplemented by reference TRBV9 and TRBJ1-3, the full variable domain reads DSGVTQTPKHLITATGQRVTLRCSPRSGDLSVYWYQQSLDQGLQFLIQYYNGEERAKGNILERFSAQQFPDLHSELNLSSLELGDSALYFCASSPRTGGGNTIYFGEGSWLTVV.

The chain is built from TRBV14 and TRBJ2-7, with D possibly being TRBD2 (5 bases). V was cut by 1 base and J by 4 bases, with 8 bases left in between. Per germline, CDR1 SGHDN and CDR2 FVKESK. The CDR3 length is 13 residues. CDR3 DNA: TGTGCCAGCAGCCAAGTTCGGGGTTACGAGCAGTACTTC. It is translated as CASSQVRGYEQYF.

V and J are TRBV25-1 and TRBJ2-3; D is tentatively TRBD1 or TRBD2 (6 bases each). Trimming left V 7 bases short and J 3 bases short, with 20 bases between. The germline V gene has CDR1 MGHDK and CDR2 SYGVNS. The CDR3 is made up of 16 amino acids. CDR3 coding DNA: TGTGCCAGCATCCCCCCACCCGGGGGCGGGACAGATACGCAGTATTTT. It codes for CASIPPPGGGTDTQYF.

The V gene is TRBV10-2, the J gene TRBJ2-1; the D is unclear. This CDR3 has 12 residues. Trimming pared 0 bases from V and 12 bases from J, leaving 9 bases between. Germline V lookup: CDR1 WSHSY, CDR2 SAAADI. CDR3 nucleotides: TGCGCCAGCAGTGAGTCGGGGATAGGGCAGTTCTTC. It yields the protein CASSESGIGQFF.

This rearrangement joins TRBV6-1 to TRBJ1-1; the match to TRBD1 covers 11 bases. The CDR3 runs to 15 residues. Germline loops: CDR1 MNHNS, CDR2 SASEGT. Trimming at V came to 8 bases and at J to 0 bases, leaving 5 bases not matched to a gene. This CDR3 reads CASCGTGGMNTEAFF. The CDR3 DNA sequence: TGTGCCAGCTGCGGGACAGGGGGGATGAACACTGAAGCTTTCTTT.

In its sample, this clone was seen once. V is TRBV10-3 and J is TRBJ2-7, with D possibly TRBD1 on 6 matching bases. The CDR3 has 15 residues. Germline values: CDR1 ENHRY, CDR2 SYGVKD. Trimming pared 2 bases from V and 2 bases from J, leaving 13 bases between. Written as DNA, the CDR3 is TGTGCCATCAGTGAGGAGAGGGGGACGCCCTACGAGCAGTACTTC. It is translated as CAISEERGTPYEQYF.

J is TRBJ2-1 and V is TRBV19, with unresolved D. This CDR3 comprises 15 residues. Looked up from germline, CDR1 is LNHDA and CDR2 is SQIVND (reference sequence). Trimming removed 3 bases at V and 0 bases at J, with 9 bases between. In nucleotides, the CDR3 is TGTGCCAGTAGTATCCTTGGTAACTCCTACAATGAGCAGTTCTTC. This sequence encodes CASSILGNSYNEQFF.